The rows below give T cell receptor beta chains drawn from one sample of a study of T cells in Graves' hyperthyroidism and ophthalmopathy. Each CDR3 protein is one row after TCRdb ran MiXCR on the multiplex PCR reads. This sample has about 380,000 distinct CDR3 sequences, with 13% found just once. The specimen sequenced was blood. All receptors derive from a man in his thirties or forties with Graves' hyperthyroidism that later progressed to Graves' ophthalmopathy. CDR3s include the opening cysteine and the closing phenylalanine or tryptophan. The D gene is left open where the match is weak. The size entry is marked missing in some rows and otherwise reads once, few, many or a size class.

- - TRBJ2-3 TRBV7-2 TGTGCCAGCAGCTGGACCATCAGCACAGATACGCAGTATTTT CASSWTISTDTQYF
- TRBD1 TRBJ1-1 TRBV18 TGTACCAGCTCACCCACAGGGGGGGTGATTTTGACTGAAGCTTTCTTT CTSSPTGGVILTEAFF
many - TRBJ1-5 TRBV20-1 TGCAGTGCTGAGCGACAGGCTAATAGCAATCAGCCCCAGCATTTT CSAERQANSNQPQHF
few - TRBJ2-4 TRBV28 TGTGCCAGCAGTTTAAGTAGGGGGGAGAGGGCCAAAAACATTCAGTACTTC CASSLSRGERAKNIQYF
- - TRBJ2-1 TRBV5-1 TGCGCCAGCAGTCCGGACGGATACGTGCCGAGCGATGAGCAGTTCTTC CASSPDGYVPSDEQFF
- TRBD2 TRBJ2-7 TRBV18 TGTGCCAGCTCACCCTGGACTAGCGGGGGTTCCTACGAGCAGTACTTC CASSPWTSGGSYEQYF
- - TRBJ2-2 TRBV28 TGTGCCAGCAGCCAGGGTAACGGGGAGCTGTTTTTT CASSQGNGELFF
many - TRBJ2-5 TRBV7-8 TGTGCCAGCAGCTTAGAAGTAGACCAAGAGACCCAGTACTTC CASSLEVDQETQYF
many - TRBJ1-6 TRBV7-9 TGTGCCAGCAGCCAAACAGGGTATAATTCACCCCTCCACTTT CASSQTGYNSPLHF
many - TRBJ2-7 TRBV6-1 TGTGCCAGCAGTGAATTAGAAGGAGGCTACGAGCAGTACTTC CASSELEGGYEQYF
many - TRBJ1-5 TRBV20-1 TGCAGTGCTAGAGGACGGGCGCAGCCCCAGCATTTT CSARGRAQPQHF
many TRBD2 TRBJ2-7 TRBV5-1 TGCGCCAGCAGCTTGCTAGCGGTTAACTACGAGCAGTACTTC CASSLLAVNYEQYF
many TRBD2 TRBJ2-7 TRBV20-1 TGCAGTGCGGGACTAGCGGGGGGCGGTGGAGAGCAGTACTTC CSAGLAGGGGEQYF
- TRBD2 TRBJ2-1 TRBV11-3 TGTGCCAGCAGCCCGCAATTTGGTAGCGGGAGTTACAATGAGCAGTTCTTC CASSPQFGSGSYNEQFF
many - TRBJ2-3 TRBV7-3 TGTGCCAGCAGCCCAAAGGGGGGGGGCCCGGCAGATACGCAGTATTTT CASSPKGGGPADTQYF
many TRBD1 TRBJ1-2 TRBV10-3 TGTGCCATCAGTAACGACAGGGGCCGCTATGGCTACACCTTC CAISNDRGRYGYTF